A single sample is the source of the 26 T cell receptor beta chains below, sequenced in a study of OX40 agonist ivuxolimab in advanced cancers. Only in-frame clones appear in the TCRdb table, and some are missing; sequencing was by immunoSEQ multiplex PCR. This repertoire shows over 55,000 clones, around 80% found once; its top ten account for under 9.5%. Material: CD4+ or CD8+ T cells sorted from blood, obtained in a trial of the OX40 agonist ivuxolimab. The receptors here all came from an adult with an advanced solid tumor such as melanoma, head and neck, liver or kidney cancer.

The V gene is TRBV10-3, the J gene TRBJ2-6; 10 nucleotides line up with TRBD1. The CDR3 sequence is 18 residues long. After removal of 6 bases from V and 2 bases from J, the junction contained 10 bases not matched to a gene. Per germline, CDR1 ENHRY and CDR2 SYGVKD. CDR3 DNA sequence: TGTGCCATCAGCCCGGGACAGGGGAAAGAGGCTGGGGCCAACGTCCTGACTTTC. Its protein is CAISPGQGKEAGANVLTF.

The V call is TRBV9, the J call TRBJ2-7; TRBD1 or TRBD2 may be the D gene (5 bases each). The ends were cut back, 2 bases at V and 3 bases at J, with 12 bases in the middle. Germline V lookup: CDR1 SGDLS, CDR2 YYNGEE. There are 14 residues in the CDR3. The CDR3 protein is CASSVGEEGYEQYF. The CDR3 coding sequence is TGTGCCAGCAGCGTGGGGGAAGAGGGCTACGAGCAGTACTTC.

V and J are TRBV21-1 and TRBJ2-7. TRBV21-1 is labeled a pseudogene. The CDR3 consists of 17 residues. The CDR3 DNA reads TGTGCCAGCAGCAAAGAGCCTAGAGGGGAGAGCTCCTACGAGCAGTACGTC. It encodes CASSKEPRGESSYEQYV.

The chain links TRBV7-2 to TRBJ1-2; D uncertain. There are 11 residues in the CDR3. The V end was cut by 5 bases, the J end by 4 bases, with 5 bases between. Germline V gene lookup returns CDR1 SGHTA and CDR2 FQGNSA. The CDR3 sequence: CASSRTYGYTF. The DNA of the CDR3 is TGTGCCAGCAGCCGAACCTATGGCTACACCTTC.

The V call is TRBV4-2, the J call TRBJ2-3; D uncertain. The V end lost 3 bases, the J end lost 4 bases, and 5 bases lay between the germline ends. The germline V gene encodes CDR1 LGHNA and CDR2 YNFKEQ. The CDR3 totals 12 residues. CDR3 sequence reads: CASSQASDTQYF. CDR3 coding DNA: TGTGCCAGCAGCCAGGCGTCAGATACGCAGTATTTT.

A note on this clone: This sample includes further DNA sequences coding for the same CDR3. The rearrangement joins TRBV28 to TRBJ1-5; no reliable D call. V gave up 3 bases and J gave up 5 bases, with 11 bases separating them. CDR1 is MDHEN and CDR2 is SYDVKM in the germline V gene. The CDR3 is made up of 14 amino acids. CDR3 in amino acids: CASSLVQTYQPQHF. In DNA, the CDR3 is TGTGCCAGCAGTTTGGTACAGACCTATCAGCCCCAGCATTTT. Variable domain in full (rest from reference TRBV28 and TRBJ1-5): DVKVTQSSRYLVKRTGEKVFLECVQDMDHENMFWYRQDPGLGLRLIYFSYDVKMKEKGDIPEGYSVSREKKERFSLILESASTNQTSMYLCASSLVQTYQPQHFGDGTRLSIL.

V usage is TRBV11-2 and J usage is TRBJ2-2, with 11 nucleotides matching TRBD2. This CDR3 has 17 residues. Germline V CDR1 and CDR2: SGHAT, FQNNGV. V lost 0 bases and J lost 6; bases outside the gene matches: 6. The CDR3 bases are TGTGCCAGCAGCTTAGATCGACTAGCGGGATCCGCCGGGGAGCTGTTTTTT. Translating gives CASSLDRLAGSAGELFF.

The rearrangement joins TRBV19 to TRBJ2-1; D is perhaps TRBD1 (6 bases). The CDR3 consists of 14 residues. Between the trimmed V and J ends, which lost 8 bases and 4 bases, there was a span of 15 bases. CDR1 LNHDA and CDR2 SQIVND come from the germline V gene (reference sequence). As DNA, the CDR3 is TGTGCCAGTTCCCTGGCAGGGGCTTACAATGAGCAGTTCTTC. Protein: CASSLAGAYNEQFF. The full variable domain, its missing parts supplied by reference TRBV19 and TRBJ2-1, is DGGITQSPKYLFRKEGQNVTLSCEQNLNHDAMYWYRQDPGQGLRLIYYSQIVNDFQKGDIAEGYSVSREKKESFPLTVTSAQKNPTAFYLCASSLAGAYNEQFFGPGTRLTVL.

The genes are TRBV7-9 and TRBJ2-7, with D possibly being TRBD2 (5 bases). Germline V lookup: CDR1 SEHNR, CDR2 FQNEAQ (reference sequence). Trimming stripped 4 bases from V and 3 bases from J, with 10 bases between. CDR3 size: 13 residues. This CDR3 is CASSSGINYEQYF. CDR3 nucleotides: TGTGCCAGCAGCTCCGGGATTAACTACGAGCAGTACTTC.

The CDR3 loop reads CASSESFASGFQKAFF. The CDR3 nucleotides are TGTGCCAGCAGCGAAAGTTTTGCGTCGGGTTTCCAAAAAGCTTTCTTT. The chain is built from TRBV2 and TRBJ1-1, with D hard to call. V was trimmed by 6 bases and J by 9 bases, leaving 26 bases between them. The CDR3 spans 16 residues. In germline, CDR1 is SNHLY, CDR2 FYNNEI.

This clone has just a few counts. The rearrangement links TRBV28 to TRBJ2-7; D unclear. The V end was cut by 7 bases, the J end by 2 bases, with 12 bases between. This CDR3 is built from 13 residues. Germline lookup yields CDR1 MDHEN and CDR2 SYDVKM. The chain's CDR3 is CASTADGTYEQYV. The CDR3 bases are TGTGCCAGCACCGCGGACGGTACCTACGAGCAGTACGTC.

V gene TRBV9 combines with J gene TRBJ2-2; 8 nucleotides agree with TRBD2. Germline V CDR1 and CDR2: SGDLS, YYNGEE. This CDR3 is 17 amino acids long. The trim removed 3 bases at V and 2 bases at J, leaving 9 bases unmatched. CDR3 bases: TGTGCCAGCAGCGACCGGGGGAGCGGGAGCAACACCGGGGAGCTGTTTTTT. Encoded protein: CASSDRGSGSNTGELFF.

This clone has a single count. The V call is TRBV7-2, the J call TRBJ2-5; D remains unclear. TRBJ2-7 explains the end of the DNA better; the J call may be wrong. CDR3 length: 15 amino acids. Germline CDR1 reads SGHTA; CDR2 reads FQGNSA. The CDR3 loop is CASSLSRVGSYEQYF. CDR3 nucleotide sequence: TGTGCCAGCAGCTTATCACGGGTAGGCTCCTACGAGCAGTACTTC.

The chain employs TRBV6-6 and TRBJ2-2, with a possible D match to TRBD2 (5 bases). This CDR3 has 13 residues. Germline CDR1 reads MNHNY; CDR2 reads SVGAGI (reference sequence). Trimming stripped 8 bases from V and 0 bases from J, with 7 bases between. CDR3 nucleotides: TGTGCCAGCCGCGGGTCGAACACCGGGGAGCTGTTTTTT. Translation: CASRGSNTGELFF.

The CDR3 sequence is CASSGDRARQETQYF. In nucleotides, the CDR3 is TGTGCCAGTAGTGGGGACAGGGCCCGACAAGAGACCCAGTACTTC. The chain employs TRBV19 and TRBJ2-5; 9 bases match TRBD1. Trimming took 5 bases from V and 2 from J; bases not matched to a gene: 6. The CDR3 covers 15 residues. CDR1 is LNHDA and CDR2 is SQIVND in the germline V gene (reference sequence).

V usage is TRBV28 and J usage is TRBJ2-7; a weak D match, TRBD2 (5 bases). The V gene lost 6 bases and the J gene lost 2 bases, with 14 bases spanning the gap. This CDR3 is built from 14 residues. Germline V gives CDR1 MDHEN, CDR2 SYDVKM. In DNA, the CDR3 is TGTGCCAGCAGCCCCTCCTCCGGGACCTACGAGCAGTACTTC. Encoded protein: CASSPSSGTYEQYF.

This chain uses TRBV5-1 with TRBJ1-5; D is possibly TRBD1 (6 bases). Per the germline V gene, CDR1 is SGHRS and CDR2 is YFSETQ. The germline V and J ends were trimmed by 4 bases and 5 bases, with 16 bases remaining between them. This CDR3 spans 15 amino acids. The CDR3, as DNA: TGCGCCAGCAGCCCGAGGTCCGGGGGCGATCAGCCCCAGCATTTT. It codes for CASSPRSGGDQPQHF.

The CDR3 here is CASSSPDRPHYGYTF. Here the CDR3 DNA reads TGTGCCAGCAGCTCTCCGGACAGACCTCACTATGGCTACACCTTC. This chain links TRBV7-8 with TRBJ1-2, with D perhaps matching TRBD1 (6 bases). This CDR3 has 15 amino acids. V was clipped by 4 bases and J by 3 bases, with 15 bases between them. The germline CDR1 and CDR2 sequences are SGHVS and FQNEAQ.

The V call is TRBV7-2, the J call TRBJ1-5, with D uncertain. Trimming took off 1 base at V and 5 bases at J, with 6 bases between the two ends. Germline CDR1 reads SGHTA; CDR2 reads FQGNSA. CDR3 length: 13 amino acids. The CDR3 region has the DNA TGTGCCAGCAGCTTAGGCAGAGATCAGCCCCAGCATTTT. This encodes CASSLGRDQPQHF.

The chain employs TRBV7-2 and TRBJ1-5; D is ambiguous. V gave up 5 bases and J gave up 7 bases, with 12 bases separating them. The CDR3 runs 13 residues. Germline CDR1 is SGHTA and CDR2 is FQGNSA. CDR3 residues: CASSPHPAQPQHF. In DNA form, the CDR3 reads TGTGCCAGCAGCCCTCACCCCGCCCAGCCCCAGCATTTT.

The chain has TRBV21-1 and TRBJ2-1; TRBD1, the table's D call, lacks a check against the DNA. TRBV21-1 has pseudogene status. The CDR3 extends over 17 amino acids. DNA for the CDR3: TGTGCCAGCACCCCGATGGACAGGTTCCTCTCCTACAATGAGCAGTTCTTC. It is translated as CASTPMDRFLSYNEQFF.

The V call is TRBV7-3, the J call TRBJ2-5; D ambiguous. The CDR3 has 13 residues. V lost 5 bases to trimming and J lost 3 bases, with 10 bases between them. Germline values: CDR1 SGHTA, CDR2 FQGTGA. CDR3 DNA: TGTGCCAGCAGCCGTGGACGGGAAGAGACCCAGTACTTC. Amino acid sequence: CASSRGREETQYF.

The V gene is TRBV4-1, the J gene TRBJ2-3, with 11 nucleotides matching TRBD2. Unmatched junction bases numbered 2, after V lost 2 bases and J lost 1 base. The CDR3 spans 16 residues. CDR1 is MGHRA and CDR2 is YSYEKL in the germline V gene. The DNA for the CDR3 is TGCGCCAGCAGCCAATCGACTAGCGGGGGCACAGATACGCAGTATTTT. Translating gives CASSQSTSGGTDTQYF.

The rearrangement uses TRBV6-6 and TRBJ1-2, with D maybe TRBD1 (5 bases). Germline V gene data show CDR1 as MNHNY and CDR2 as SVGAGI (reference sequence). Trimming removed 7 bases at V and 8 bases at J, with 17 bases between. This CDR3 contains 13 residues. Here the CDR3 reads CASTQGPTRGYTF. DNA of the CDR3: TGTGCCAGCACCCAGGGACCGACTAGGGGCTACACCTTC.

The chain carries TRBV28 and TRBJ2-5; TRBD2 might be the D (6 bases). The J call may be faulty, since TRBJ2-7 better matches the DNA end. The CDR3 runs 16 residues. Germline lookup yields CDR1 MDHEN and CDR2 SYDVKM. The CDR3 DNA reads as TGTGCCAGCAGTTTTAATCTAGCGTCTCTTAGTTACGAGCAGTACTTC. Translated, it gives CASSFNLASLSYEQYF.

The chain employs TRBV15 and TRBJ1-1; unclear D gene. Germline assignment: CDR1 LNHNV and CDR2 YYDKDF (reference sequence). Trimming cost V 1 base and J 3 bases, with 6 bases left between them. The CDR3 is 13 residues long. The CDR3 reads CATSRVKDTEAFF. The CDR3 nucleotides are TGTGCCACCAGCAGAGTAAAAGACACTGAAGCTTTCTTT. Drawing the rest from reference TRBV15 and TRBJ1-1, the complete variable domain is DAMVIQNPRYQVTQFGKPVTLSCSQTLNHNVMYWYQQKSSQAPKLLFHYYDKDFNNEADTPDNFQSRRPNTSFCFLDIRSPGLGDTAMYLCATSRVKDTEAFFGQGTRLTVV.